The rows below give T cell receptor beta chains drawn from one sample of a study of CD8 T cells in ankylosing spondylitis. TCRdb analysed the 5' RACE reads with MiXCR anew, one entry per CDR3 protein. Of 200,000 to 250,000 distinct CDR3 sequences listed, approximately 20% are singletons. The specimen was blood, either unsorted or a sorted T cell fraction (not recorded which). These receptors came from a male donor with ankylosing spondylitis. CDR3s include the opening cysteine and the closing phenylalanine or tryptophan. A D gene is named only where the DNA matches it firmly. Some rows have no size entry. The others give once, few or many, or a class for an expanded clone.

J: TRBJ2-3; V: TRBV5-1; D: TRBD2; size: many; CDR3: CASSLALAGGTDTQYF; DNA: TGCGCCAGCAGCTTGGCTCTAGCGGGGGGCACAGATACGCAGTATTTT
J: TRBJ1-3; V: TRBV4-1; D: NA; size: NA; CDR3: CASSQGHGSLGNTIYF; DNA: TGCGCCAGCAGCCAAGGACACGGGAGTTTGGGAAACACCATATATTTT
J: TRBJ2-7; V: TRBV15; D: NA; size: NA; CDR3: CATSIGAEQYF; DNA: TGTGCCACCAGCATAGGGGCCGAGCAGTACTTC
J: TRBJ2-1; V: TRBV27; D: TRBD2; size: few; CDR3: CASTQTSGSLYNEQFF; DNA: TGTGCCAGCACCCAGACTAGCGGGAGTCTCTACAATGAGCAGTTCTTC
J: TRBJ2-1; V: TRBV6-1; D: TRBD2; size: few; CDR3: CASELAGGREQFF; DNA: TGTGCCAGCGAACTAGCGGGGGGCAGGGAGCAGTTCTTC
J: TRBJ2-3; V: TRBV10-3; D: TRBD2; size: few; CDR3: CAISEEAGDPPGTDTQYF; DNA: TGTGCCATCAGTGAGGAAGCGGGAGACCCCCCGGGGACAGATACGCAGTATTTT
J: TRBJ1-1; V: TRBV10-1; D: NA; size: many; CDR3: CRPGEGTEAFF; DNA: TGCCGTCCGGGGGAAGGCACTGAAGCTTTCTTT
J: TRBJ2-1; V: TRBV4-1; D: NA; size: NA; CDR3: CASSPPDGTTYNEQFF; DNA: TGCGCCAGCAGCCCCCCGGACGGGACCACCTACAATGAGCAGTTCTTC
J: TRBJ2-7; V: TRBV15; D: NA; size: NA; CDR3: CATSSGGSLYEQYF; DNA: TGTGCCACCAGCTCAGGTGGGAGTCTGTACGAGCAGTACTTC
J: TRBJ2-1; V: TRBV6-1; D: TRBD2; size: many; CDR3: CASSEAGGPNEQFF; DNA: TGTGCCAGCAGTGAAGCGGGAGGGCCCAATGAGCAGTTCTTC
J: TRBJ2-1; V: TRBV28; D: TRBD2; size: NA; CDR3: CASSSPGTSVYNEQFF; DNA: TGTGCCAGCAGTTCACCCGGGACTAGCGTCTACAATGAGCAGTTCTTC
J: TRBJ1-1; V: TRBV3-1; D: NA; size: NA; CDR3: CASSQDDAGDTEAFF; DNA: TGTGCCAGCAGCCAAGATGATGCAGGGGACACTGAAGCTTTCTTT
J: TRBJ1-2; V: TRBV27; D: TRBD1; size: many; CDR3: CASSTQGVTGYTF; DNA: TGTGCCAGCAGTACACAGGGGGTAACTGGCTACACCTTC
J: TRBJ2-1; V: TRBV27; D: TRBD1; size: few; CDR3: CASSLFGTGVEGEQFF; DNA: TGTGCCAGCAGTTTATTCGGGACAGGGGTCGAAGGTGAGCAGTTCTTC
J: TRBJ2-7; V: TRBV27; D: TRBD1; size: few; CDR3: CASSSYGQDYEQYF; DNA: TGTGCCAGCAGTTCATACGGACAGGACTACGAGCAGTACTTC
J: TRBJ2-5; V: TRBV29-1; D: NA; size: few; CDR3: CSVDLEGETQYF; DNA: TGCAGCGTTGATCTGGAGGGGGAGACCCAGTACTTC
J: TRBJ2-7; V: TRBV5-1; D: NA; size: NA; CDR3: CASSFDKTYEQYF; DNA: TGCGCCAGCAGTTTCGACAAAACCTACGAGCAGTACTTC
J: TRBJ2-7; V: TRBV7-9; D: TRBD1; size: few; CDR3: CASSLDRGSEQYF; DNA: TGTGCCAGCAGCTTAGACAGGGGAAGCGAGCAGTACTTC
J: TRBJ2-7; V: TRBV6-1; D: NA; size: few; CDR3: CASSPRGQSYEQYF; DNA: TGTGCCAGCAGTCCACGTGGACAGTCCTACGAGCAGTACTTC
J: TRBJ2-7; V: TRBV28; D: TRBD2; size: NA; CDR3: CASSSILAGGYEQYF; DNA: TGTGCCAGCAGTTCTATACTAGCGGGAGGATACGAGCAGTACTTC
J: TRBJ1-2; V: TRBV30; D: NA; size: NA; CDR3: CAWRDYGYTF; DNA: TGTGCCTGGAGAGACTATGGCTACACCTTC
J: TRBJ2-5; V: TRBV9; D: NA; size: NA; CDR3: CASTPGTREETQYF; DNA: TGTGCCAGCACCCCTGGGACAAGGGAGGAGACCCAGTACTTC